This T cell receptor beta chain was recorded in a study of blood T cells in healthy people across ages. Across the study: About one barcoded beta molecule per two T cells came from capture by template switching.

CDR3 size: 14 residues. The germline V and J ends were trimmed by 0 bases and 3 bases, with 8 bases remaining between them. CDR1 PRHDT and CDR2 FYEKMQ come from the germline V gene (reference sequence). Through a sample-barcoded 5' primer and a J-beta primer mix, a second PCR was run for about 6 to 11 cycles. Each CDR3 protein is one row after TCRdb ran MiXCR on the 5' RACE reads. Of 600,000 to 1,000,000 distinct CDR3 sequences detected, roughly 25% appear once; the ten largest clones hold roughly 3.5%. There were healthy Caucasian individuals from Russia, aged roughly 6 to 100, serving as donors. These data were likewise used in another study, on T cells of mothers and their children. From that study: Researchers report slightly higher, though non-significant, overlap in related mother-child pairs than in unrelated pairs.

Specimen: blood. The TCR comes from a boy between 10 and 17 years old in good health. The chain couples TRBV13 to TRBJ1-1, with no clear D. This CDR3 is CASSLGLLDTEAFF. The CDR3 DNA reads TGTGCCAGCAGCTTAGGGCTATTGGACACTGAAGCTTTCTTT.